This TCR beta chain was captured by sequencing in a study of siplizumab effects on memory and regulatory T cells. About 1.1 x 10^5 TCR templates were measured in each sample. Here immunoSEQ multiplex PCR was the method, and the copy in TCRdb shows in-frame clones only, minus some. The repertoire holds over 100,000 clones, with 93% as singletons. The origin of this receptor is a human donor in good health. The specimen sequenced was Tregs sorted from blood.

DNA of the CDR3: TGTGCCAGCAGCTTCGGCTTGGCGAGGGGAAACACCATATATTTT. This sequence encodes CASSFGLARGNTIYF. The rearrangement uses TRBV5-6 and TRBJ1-3, with no clear D. There are 15 residues in the CDR3. The ends were cut back, 2 bases at V and 4 bases at J, with 13 bases in the middle. Germline V gives CDR1 SGHDT, CDR2 YYEEEE.